This entry describes one TCR beta chain. Its antigen is currently unknown. The CDR3 extends over 15 amino acids. Germline V gene sequence: CDR1 LNHNV, CDR2 YYDKDF (reference sequence). Trimming cost V 3 bases and J 5 bases; bases outside gene matches: 5. Genomic DNA constituted the template upon which TCR beta VDJ and CDR3 profiling was performed. TCRdb redid the calling of the reads with MiXCR, one entry per CDR3 protein. The sample has about 150,000 distinct CDR3 sequences, about 40% seen once. This specimen comes from a study of CD8+CD57+ T cells in acquired aplastic anemia. For the study at large: On average, sorted CD4+ and CD8+ cells gave approximately 3.1 ug of DNA. For CD4+ cells, healthy donors had an average of approximately 10 million reads.

Study-level points and caveats: Comparison of patients with controls identified almost 30 shared CD8+ CDR3 sequences. Simpson's diversity of CD8+ cells was not significantly different in patients compared with controls.

Source material: sorted CD4+, CD8+, or CD8+CD57+ T cells (not recorded which) from PBMCs. The J gene is TRBJ2-1, the V gene TRBV15; 9 bases fit TRBD1. The clonotype was recovered from a human donor in good health, serving as a control. CDR3 in amino acids: CATSSRGQGNNEQFF. The CDR3 DNA follows: TGTGCCACCAGCAGCAGGGGACAGGGAAACAATGAGCAGTTCTTC.